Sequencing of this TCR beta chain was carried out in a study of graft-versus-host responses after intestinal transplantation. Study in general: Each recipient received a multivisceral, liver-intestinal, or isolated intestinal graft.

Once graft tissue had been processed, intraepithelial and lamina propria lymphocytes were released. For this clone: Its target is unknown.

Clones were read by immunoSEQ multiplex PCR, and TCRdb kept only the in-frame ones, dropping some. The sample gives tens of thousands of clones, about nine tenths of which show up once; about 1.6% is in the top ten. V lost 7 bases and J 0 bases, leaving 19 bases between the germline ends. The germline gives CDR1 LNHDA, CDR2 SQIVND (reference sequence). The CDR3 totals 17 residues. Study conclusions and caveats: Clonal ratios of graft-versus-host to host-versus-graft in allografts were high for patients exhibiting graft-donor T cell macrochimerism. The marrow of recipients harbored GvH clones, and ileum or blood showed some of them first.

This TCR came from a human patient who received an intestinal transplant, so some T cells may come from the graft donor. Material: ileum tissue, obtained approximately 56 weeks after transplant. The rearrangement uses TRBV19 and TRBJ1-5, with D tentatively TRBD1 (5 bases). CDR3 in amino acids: CASNPAGRGYSNQPQHF. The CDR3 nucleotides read TGTGCCAGTAACCCGGCAGGGAGGGGTTATAGCAATCAGCCCCAGCATTTT.